A single T cell receptor beta chain is shown here with its context. The antigen is not known. CDR3 length: 13 amino acids. V was clipped by 3 bases and J by 4 bases; unmatched bases: 2. The germline gives CDR1 SGHRS, CDR2 YFSETQ. Repertoires were generated with immunoSEQ multiplex PCR, while TCRdb's copy carries only in-frame clones and drops some. The repertoire consists of around 310,000 clones, with almost 80% occurring once and the leading ten covering roughly 6.3%. These data are taken from a study of cytotoxic CD8 clonotypes in ibrutinib-treated CLL. Study observations and caveats: Higher circulating CD8+ T-cell counts strongly accompanied higher baseline clonality, above age-matched healthy donors.

The genes are TRBV5-1 and TRBJ2-5, with 8 bases aligning to TRBD1. Material: PBMCs, obtained before ibrutinib treatment. This TCR was sampled from a human donor with chronic lymphocytic leukemia. The DNA of the CDR3 is TGCGCCAGCAGCTCAACAGGGGGAGAGACCCAGTACTTC. Encoded protein: CASSSTGGETQYF.